This T cell receptor (beta chain) originates from a study of blood T cell repertoires in COVID-19. Study summary: Collection of acute and convalescent COVID-19 samples took place in the United States, Italy and Spain. T cells, B-cell-depleted T cells, or PBMCs provided the cDNA or gDNA that served as material.

The count of this clone is one. In the authors' methods: For nucleated cells, counts were estimated from reference gene primer amplification. Assay used: immunoSEQ multiplex PCR; TCRdb lists only in-frame clones, some missing. Clone size and the V and J calls come from that table; the DNA yielded D and trimming. The repertoire holds about 180,000 clones, with about 86% as singletons. V was shortened by 0 bases and J by 1 base, with 11 bases between the two germline ends. CDR3 length equals 16 residues. Germline CDR1 reads SGHTA; CDR2 reads FQGNSA. The TCR sequence derives from a man in his fifties with active or convalescent COVID-19. The chain combines TRBV7-2 with TRBJ2-3, with a weak D call TRBD2 (7 bases). The source material was peripheral blood. CDR3 nucleotides: TGTGCCAGCAGCTTAGCGGGCGGGGGCCGCACAGATACGCAGTATTTT. Amino acids: CASSLAGGGRTDTQYF.